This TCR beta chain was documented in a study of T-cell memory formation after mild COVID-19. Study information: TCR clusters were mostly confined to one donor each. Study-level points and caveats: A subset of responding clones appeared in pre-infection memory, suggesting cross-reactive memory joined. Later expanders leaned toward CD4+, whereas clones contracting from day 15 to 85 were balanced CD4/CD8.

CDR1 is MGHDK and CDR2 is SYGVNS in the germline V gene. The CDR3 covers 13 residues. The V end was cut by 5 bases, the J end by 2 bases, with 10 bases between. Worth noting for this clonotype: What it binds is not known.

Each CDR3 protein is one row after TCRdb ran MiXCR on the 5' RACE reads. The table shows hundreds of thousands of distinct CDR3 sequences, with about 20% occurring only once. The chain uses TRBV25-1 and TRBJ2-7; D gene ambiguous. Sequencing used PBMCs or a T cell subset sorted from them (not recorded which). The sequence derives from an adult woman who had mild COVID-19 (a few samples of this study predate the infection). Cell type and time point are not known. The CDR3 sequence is CASSKLAPYEQYF. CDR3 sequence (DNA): TGTGCCAGCAGTAAACTGGCGCCCTACGAGCAGTACTTC.